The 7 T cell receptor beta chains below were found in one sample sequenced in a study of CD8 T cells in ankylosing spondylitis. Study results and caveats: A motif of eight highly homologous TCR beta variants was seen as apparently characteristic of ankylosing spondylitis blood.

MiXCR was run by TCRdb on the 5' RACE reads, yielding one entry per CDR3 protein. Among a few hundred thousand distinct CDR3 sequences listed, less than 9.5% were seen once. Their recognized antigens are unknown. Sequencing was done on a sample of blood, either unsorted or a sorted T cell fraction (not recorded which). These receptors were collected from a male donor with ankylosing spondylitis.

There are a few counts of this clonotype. The DNA of the CDR3 is TGTGCCAGCATGGGACTAGCGGGCACAGATACGCAGTATTTT. Translated: CASMGLAGTDTQYF. The chain recombines TRBV3-1 with TRBJ2-3; 11 bases line up with TRBD2. CDR3 length: 14 residues. The germline gives CDR1 LGHDT, CDR2 YNNKEL (reference sequence). Unmatched junction bases numbered 1, after V lost 7 bases and J lost 1 base.

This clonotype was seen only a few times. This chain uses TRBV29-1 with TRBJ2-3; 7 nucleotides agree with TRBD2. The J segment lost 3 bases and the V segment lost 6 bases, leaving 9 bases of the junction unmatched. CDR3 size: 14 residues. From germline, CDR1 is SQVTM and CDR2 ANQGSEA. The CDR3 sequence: CSVAVGGETDTQYF. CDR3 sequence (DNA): TGCAGCGTCGCCGTGGGGGGGGAGACAGATACGCAGTATTTT.

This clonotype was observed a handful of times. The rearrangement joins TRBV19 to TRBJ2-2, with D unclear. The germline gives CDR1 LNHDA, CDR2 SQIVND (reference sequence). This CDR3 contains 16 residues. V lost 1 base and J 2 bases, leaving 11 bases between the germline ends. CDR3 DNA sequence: TGTGCCAGTAGTATAGGGGTTTGGGCTAACACCGGGGAGCTGTTTTTT. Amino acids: CASSIGVWANTGELFF. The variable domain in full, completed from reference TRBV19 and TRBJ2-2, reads DGGITQSPKYLFRKEGQNVTLSCEQNLNHDAMYWYRQDPGQGLRLIYYSQIVNDFQKGDIAEGYSVSREKKESFPLTVTSAQKNPTAFYLCASSIGVWANTGELFFGEGSRLTVL.

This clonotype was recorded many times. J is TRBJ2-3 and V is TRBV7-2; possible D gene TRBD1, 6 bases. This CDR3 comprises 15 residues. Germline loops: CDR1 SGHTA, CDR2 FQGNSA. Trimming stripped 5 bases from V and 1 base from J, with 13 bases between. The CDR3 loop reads CASSPETGRTDTQYF. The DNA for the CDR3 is TGTGCCAGCAGCCCCGAGACAGGCCGCACAGATACGCAGTATTTT. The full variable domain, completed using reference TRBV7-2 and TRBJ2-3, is GAGVSQSPSNKVTEKGKDVELRCDPISGHTALYWYRQSLGQGLEFLIYFQGNSAPDKSGLPSDRFSAERTGGSVSTLTIQRTQQEDSAVYLCASSPETGRTDTQYFGPGTRLTVL.

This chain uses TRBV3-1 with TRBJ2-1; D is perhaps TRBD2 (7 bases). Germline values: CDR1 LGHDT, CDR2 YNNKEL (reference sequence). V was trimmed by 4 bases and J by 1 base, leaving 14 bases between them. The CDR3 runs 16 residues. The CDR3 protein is CASSRGRERSYNEQFF. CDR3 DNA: TGTGCCAGCAGCCGGGGGCGGGAGCGGTCCTACAATGAGCAGTTCTTC.

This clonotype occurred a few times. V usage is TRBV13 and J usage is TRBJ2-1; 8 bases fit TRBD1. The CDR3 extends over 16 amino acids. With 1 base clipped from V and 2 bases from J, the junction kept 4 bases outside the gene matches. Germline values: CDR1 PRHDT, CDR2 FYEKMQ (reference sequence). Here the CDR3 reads CASSLVAGGPYNEQFF. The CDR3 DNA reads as TGTGCCAGCAGCTTAGTAGCAGGGGGCCCCTACAATGAGCAGTTCTTC.

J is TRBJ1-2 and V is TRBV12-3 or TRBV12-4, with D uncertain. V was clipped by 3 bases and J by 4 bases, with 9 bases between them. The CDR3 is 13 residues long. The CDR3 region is CASSFQISYGYTF. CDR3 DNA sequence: TGTGCCAGCAGTTTTCAAATAAGCTATGGCTACACCTTC.